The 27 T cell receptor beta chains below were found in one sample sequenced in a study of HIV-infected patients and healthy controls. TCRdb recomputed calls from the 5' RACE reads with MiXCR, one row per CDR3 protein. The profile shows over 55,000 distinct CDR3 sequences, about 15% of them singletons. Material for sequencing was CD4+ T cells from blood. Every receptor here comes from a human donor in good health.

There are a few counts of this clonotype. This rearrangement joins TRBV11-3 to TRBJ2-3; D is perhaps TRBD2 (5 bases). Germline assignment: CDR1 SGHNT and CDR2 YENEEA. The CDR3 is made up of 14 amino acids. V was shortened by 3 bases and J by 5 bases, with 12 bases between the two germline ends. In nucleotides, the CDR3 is TGTGCCAGCAGCTTTCGAGGGAACCAAGATACGCAGTATTTT. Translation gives CASSFRGNQDTQYF.

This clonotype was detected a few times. The DNA for the CDR3 is TGTGCCAGCAGCTTAATTGGCCCGGGGCTAGCGGGAGGTGAGCAGTTCTTC. This sequence encodes CASSLIGPGLAGGEQFF. The rearrangement joins TRBV7-3 to TRBJ2-1, with 11 positions matching TRBD2. This CDR3 has 17 amino acids. The V and J ends lost 1 base and 9 bases, in that order; junction bases with no gene match: 11. Germline assignment: CDR1 SGHTA and CDR2 FQGTGA.

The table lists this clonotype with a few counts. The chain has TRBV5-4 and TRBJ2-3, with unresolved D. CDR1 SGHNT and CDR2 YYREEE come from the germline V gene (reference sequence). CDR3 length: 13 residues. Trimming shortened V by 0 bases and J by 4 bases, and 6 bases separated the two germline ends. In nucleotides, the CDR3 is TGTGCCAGCAGCTTGGTTTACTCAGATACGCAGTATTTT. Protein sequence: CASSLVYSDTQYF.

CDR3 in DNA: TGTGCCAGCAGCTTAGATAGGACAGAAGAGACCCAGTACTTC. Translating gives CASSLDRTEETQYF. This chain joins TRBV11-2 and TRBJ2-5; possible D gene TRBD1, 6 bases. The germline V and J ends were trimmed by 0 bases and 3 bases, with 8 bases remaining between them. The CDR3 totals 14 residues. Germline loops: CDR1 SGHAT, CDR2 FQNNGV. The full variable domain, in which reference TRBV11-2 and TRBJ2-5 provide the parts outside the CDR3, is EAGVAQSPRYKIIEKRQSVAFWCNPISGHATLYWYQQILGQGPKLLIQFQNNGVVDDSQLPKDRFSAERLKGVDSTLKIQPAKLEDSAVYLCASSLDRTEETQYFGPGTRLLVL.

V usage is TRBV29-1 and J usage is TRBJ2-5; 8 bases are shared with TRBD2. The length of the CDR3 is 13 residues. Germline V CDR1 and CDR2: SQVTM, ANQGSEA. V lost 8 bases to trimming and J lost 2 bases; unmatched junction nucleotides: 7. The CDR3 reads CSSRRLAQETQYF. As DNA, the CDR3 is TGCAGCTCTAGGCGACTAGCGCAAGAGACCCAGTACTTC.

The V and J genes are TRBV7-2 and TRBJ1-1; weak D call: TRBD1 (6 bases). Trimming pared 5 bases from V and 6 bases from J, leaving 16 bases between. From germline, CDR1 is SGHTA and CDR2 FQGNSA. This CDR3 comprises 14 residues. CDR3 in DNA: TGTGCCAGCAGCCCCGGGTCGACAGGAGCTGAAGCTTTCTTT. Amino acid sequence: CASSPGSTGAEAFF. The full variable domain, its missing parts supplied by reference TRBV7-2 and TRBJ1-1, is GAGVSQSPSNKVTEKGKDVELRCDPISGHTALYWYRQSLGQGLEFLIYFQGNSAPDKSGLPSDRFSAERTGGSVSTLTIQRTQQEDSAVYLCASSPGSTGAEAFFGQGTRLTVV.

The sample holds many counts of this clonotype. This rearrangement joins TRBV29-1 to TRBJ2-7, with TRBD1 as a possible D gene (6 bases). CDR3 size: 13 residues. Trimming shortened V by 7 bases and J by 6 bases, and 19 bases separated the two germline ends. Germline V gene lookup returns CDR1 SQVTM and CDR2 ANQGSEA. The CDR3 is CSDAAPNRVEQYF. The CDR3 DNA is TGCAGCGACGCCGCACCCAACAGGGTCGAGCAGTACTTC.

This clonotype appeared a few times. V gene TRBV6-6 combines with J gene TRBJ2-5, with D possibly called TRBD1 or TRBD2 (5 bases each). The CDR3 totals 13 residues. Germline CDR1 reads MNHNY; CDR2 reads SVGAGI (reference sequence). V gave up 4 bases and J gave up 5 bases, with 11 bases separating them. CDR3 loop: CASSFGDRETQYF. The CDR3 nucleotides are TGTGCCAGCAGTTTCGGGGACCGGGAGACCCAGTACTTC.

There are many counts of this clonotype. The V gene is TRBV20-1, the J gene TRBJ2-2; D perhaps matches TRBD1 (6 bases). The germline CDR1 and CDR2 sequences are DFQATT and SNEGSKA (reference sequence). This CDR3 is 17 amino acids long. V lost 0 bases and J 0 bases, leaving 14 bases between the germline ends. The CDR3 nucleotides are TGCAGTGCTAGAGAGCCTACAGGGAGACCGAACACCGGGGAGCTGTTTTTT. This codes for CSAREPTGRPNTGELFF.

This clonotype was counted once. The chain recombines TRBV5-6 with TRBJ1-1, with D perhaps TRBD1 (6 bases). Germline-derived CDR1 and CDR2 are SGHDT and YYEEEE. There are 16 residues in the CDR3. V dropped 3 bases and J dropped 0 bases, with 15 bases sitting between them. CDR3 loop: CASSSLPGAMNTEAFF. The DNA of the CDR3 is TGTGCCAGCAGCTCTCTCCCAGGGGCTATGAACACTGAAGCTTTCTTT.

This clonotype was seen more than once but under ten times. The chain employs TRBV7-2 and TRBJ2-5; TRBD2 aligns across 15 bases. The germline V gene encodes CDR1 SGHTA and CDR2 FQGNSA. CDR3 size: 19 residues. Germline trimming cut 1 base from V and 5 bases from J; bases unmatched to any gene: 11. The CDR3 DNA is TGTGCCAGCAGCTTAGTACGGGGGACTAGCGGGAGGAAATTGGAGACCCAGTACTTC. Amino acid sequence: CASSLVRGTSGRKLETQYF.

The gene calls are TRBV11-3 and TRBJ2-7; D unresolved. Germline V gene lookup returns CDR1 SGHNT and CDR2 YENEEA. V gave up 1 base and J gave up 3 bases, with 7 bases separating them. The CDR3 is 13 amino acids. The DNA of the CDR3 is TGTGCCAGCAGCTTAGCCCCCGACTACGAGCAGTACTTC. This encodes CASSLAPDYEQYF.

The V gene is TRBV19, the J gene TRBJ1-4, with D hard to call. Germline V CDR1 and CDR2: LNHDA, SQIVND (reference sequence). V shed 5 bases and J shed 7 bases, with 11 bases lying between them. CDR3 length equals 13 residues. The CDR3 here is CASSGQVSEKLFF. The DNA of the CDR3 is TGTGCCAGTAGTGGGCAGGTGTCTGAAAAACTGTTTTTT.

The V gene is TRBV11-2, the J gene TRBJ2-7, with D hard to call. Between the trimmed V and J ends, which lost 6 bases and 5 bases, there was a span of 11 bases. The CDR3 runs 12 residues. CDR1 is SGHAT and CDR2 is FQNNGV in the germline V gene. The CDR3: CASRPSGHEQYF. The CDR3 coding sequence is TGTGCCAGCAGGCCGAGTGGTCACGAGCAGTACTTC.

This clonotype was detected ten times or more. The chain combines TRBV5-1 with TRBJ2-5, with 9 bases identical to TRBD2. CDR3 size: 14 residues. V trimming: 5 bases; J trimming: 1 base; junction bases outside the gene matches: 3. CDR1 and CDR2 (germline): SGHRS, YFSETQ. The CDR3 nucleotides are TGCGCCAGCAGGAGCGGGGGGCCCCAAGAGACCCAGTACTTC. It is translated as CASRSGGPQETQYF.

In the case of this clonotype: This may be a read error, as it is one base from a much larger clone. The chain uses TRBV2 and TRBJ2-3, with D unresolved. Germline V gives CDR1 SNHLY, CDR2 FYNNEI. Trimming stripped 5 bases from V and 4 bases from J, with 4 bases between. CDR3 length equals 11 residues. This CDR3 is CASSSADTQYF. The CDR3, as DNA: TGTGCCAGCAGTTCAGCAGATACGCAGTATTTT.

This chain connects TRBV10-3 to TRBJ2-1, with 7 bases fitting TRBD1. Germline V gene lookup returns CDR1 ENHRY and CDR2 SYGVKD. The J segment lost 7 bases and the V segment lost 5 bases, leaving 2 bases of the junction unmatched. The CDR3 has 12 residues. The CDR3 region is CAISPQGNEQFF. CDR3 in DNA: TGTGCCATCAGTCCACAGGGGAATGAGCAGTTCTTC.

The CDR3 region is CAWSVFGTATNYGYTF. CDR3 sequence (DNA): TGTGCCTGGAGTGTATTCGGGACAGCCACTAACTATGGCTACACCTTC. The chain employs TRBV30 and TRBJ1-2; 7 nucleotides agree with TRBD1. There are 16 residues in the CDR3. The trim removed 0 bases at V and 0 bases at J, leaving 7 bases unmatched. Germline CDR1 and CDR2: GTSNPN and SVGIG (reference sequence).

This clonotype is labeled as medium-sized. CDR3 sequence: CASAQPKGLAGVADTQYF. In DNA, the CDR3 is TGTGCTAGTGCCCAACCGAAGGGACTAGCGGGAGTAGCAGATACGCAGTATTTT. This chain joins TRBV12-5 and TRBJ2-3, with 14 bases aligning to TRBD2. Germline CDR1 reads LGHNT; CDR2 reads FRNRAP. CDR3 length equals 18 residues. V dropped 7 bases and J dropped 4; count of bases not matched to a gene: 13.

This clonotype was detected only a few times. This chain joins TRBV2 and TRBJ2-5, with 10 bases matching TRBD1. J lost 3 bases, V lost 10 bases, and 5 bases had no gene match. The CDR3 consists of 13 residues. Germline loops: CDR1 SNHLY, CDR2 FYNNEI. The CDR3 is CATTDRGKETQYF. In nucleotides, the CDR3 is TGTGCCACAACGGACAGGGGGAAAGAGACCCAGTACTTC.

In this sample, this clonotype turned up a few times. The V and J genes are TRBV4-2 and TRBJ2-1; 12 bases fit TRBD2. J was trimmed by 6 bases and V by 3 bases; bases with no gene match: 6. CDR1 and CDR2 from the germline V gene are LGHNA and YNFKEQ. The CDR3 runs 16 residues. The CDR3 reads CASSQPLAGGRNEQFF. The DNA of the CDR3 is TGTGCCAGCAGCCAGCCCCTAGCGGGAGGGCGCAATGAGCAGTTCTTC.

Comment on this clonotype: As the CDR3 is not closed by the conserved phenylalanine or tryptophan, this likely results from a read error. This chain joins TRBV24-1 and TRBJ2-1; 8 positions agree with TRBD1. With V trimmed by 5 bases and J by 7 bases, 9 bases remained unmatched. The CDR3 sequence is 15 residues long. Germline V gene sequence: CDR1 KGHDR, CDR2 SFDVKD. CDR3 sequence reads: CATSAQGAPMNEQFL. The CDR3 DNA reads TGTGCCACCAGTGCTCAGGGGGCACCGATGAATGAGCAGTTCCTC.

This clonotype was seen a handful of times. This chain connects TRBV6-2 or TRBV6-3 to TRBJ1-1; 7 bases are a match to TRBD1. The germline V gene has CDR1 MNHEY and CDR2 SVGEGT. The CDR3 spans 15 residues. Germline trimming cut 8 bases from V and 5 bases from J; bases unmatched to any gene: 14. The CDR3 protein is CASGQGGLGWTEAFF. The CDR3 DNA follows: TGTGCCAGCGGGCAGGGGGGTCTAGGATGGACTGAAGCTTTCTTT.

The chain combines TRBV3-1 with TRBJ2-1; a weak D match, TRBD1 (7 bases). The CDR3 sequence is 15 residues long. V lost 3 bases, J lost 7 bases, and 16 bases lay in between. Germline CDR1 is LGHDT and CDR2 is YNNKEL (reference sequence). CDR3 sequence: CASSHTGQGGNEQFF. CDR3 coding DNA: TGTGCCAGCAGCCACACTGGGCAGGGGGGAAATGAGCAGTTCTTC.

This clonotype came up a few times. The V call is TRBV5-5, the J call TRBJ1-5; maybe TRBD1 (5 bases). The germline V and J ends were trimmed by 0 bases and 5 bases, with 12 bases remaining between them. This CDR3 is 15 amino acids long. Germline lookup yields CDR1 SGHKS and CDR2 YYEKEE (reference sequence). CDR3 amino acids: CASSLAGTDYQPQHF. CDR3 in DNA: TGTGCCAGCAGCTTGGCCGGGACGGACTATCAGCCCCAGCATTTT.

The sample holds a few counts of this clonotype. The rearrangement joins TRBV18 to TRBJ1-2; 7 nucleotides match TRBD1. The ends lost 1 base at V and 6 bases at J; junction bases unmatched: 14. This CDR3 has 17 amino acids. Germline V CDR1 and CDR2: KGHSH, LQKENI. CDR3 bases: TGTGCCAGCTCACCACGGGCGCGAGATTCAGGGGGGGATGGCTACACCTTC. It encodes CASSPRARDSGGDGYTF.

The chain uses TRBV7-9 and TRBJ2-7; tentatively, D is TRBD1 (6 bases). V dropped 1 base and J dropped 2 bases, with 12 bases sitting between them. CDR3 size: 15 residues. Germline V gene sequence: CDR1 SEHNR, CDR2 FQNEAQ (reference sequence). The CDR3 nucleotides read TGTGCCAGCAGCTTAGTTGGGACAAAGACCTACGAGCAGTACTTC. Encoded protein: CASSLVGTKTYEQYF.